A single sample gave rise to the 24 T cell receptor beta chains below, sequenced in a study of beta chain features in type 1 diabetes (dated by TCRdb to 2017 to 2018). Preparation of the library involved the immunoSEQ multiplex PCR assay. The entire amount of isolated RNA was reverse transcribed using the High Capacity cDNA Reverse Transcription Kit, so the sequenced TCRB transcripts were expressed ones. TCRdb holds this immuneACCESS table with in-frame rearrangements only. Some clones are missing; in checked studies, unresolved V genes explain under half, and the rest has no known cause. The sample profile shows a few hundred thousand clones; 14% of them were found once. Over 5% of the sample is in the top ten clones. Sequenced material: central memory CD4+ T cells from blood. The source is a man younger than 40 in good health.

In its sample, this clone was seen a few times. The chain couples TRBV7-8 to TRBJ1-5, with D possibly TRBD1 on 6 matching bases. V was pared by 5 bases and J by 2 bases, with 19 bases between. Germline-derived CDR1 and CDR2 are SGHVS and FQNEAQ. This CDR3 contains 17 residues. CDR3 in amino acids: CASSPRGTSVGNQPQHF. The DNA for the CDR3 is TGTGCCAGCAGCCCCCGGGGGACAAGTGTTGGCAATCAGCCCCAGCATTTT.

This clone was seen many times. This chain links TRBV28 with TRBJ2-1; tentative D call: TRBD2 (6 bases). The CDR3 extends over 16 amino acids. From germline, CDR1 is MDHEN and CDR2 SYDVKM. V gave up 2 bases and J gave up 5 bases, with 16 bases separating them. The CDR3 DNA reads as TGTGCCAGCAGTTTAGGGGGGTCTAGCTTCGACAATGAGCAGTTCTTC. Translated: CASSLGGSSFDNEQFF.

The table lists this clone with many counts. The V call is TRBV5-4, the J call TRBJ1-2, with D possibly being TRBD1 (6 bases). This CDR3 contains 13 residues. CDR1 is SGHNT, CDR2 YYREEE, per germline (reference sequence). Trimming cost V 3 bases and J 5 bases, with 11 bases left between them. CDR3 in amino acids: CASSSGALYGYTF. CDR3 sequence (DNA): TGTGCCAGCAGCTCGGGGGCGTTATATGGCTACACCTTC. Using reference TRBV5-4 and TRBJ1-2 for the parts outside the CDR3, the full variable domain is ETGVTQSPTHLIKTRGQQVTLRCSSQSGHNTVSWYQQALGQGPQFIFQYYREEENGRGNFPPRFSGLQFPNYSSELNVNALELDDSALYLCASSSGALYGYTFGSGTRLTVV.

The chain links TRBV21-1 to TRBJ2-3; the tabulated D call, TRBD2, remains unverified against the DNA. The DNA end lines up better with TRBJ2-1; the J call may be wrong. TRBV21-1 is an annotated pseudogene. The CDR3 covers 20 residues. CDR3 nucleotide sequence: TGTGCCAGCAGTCCCCGACCCAGGCGGCTCGGGAGTATTGGGTACAATGAGCAGTTCTTC. Translating gives CASSPRPRRLGSIGYNEQFF.

This clone has ten or more counts. Only one base separates this from a far larger clonotype, so it likely reflects a read error. Other DNA variants within this sample encode the same CDR3. The rearrangement uses TRBV7-2 and TRBJ1-4; D is uncertain. The CDR3 runs 13 residues. CDR1 SGHTA and CDR2 FQGNSA come from the germline V gene. The CDR3: CASSQGPKEKLFF. CDR3 coding DNA: TGTGCCAGCAGCCAAGGCCCTAAGGAAAAACTGTTTTTT.

This clone was counted only a few times. The chain recombines TRBV2 with TRBJ2-3, with 9 bases that match TRBD2. The CDR3 loop spans 14 amino acids. CDR1 is SNHLY and CDR2 is FYNNEI in the germline V gene. With V trimmed by 9 bases and J by 5 bases, 9 bases remained unmatched. In DNA form, the CDR3 reads TGTGCCAGTGACCCTAGCGGGGCAGGAGATACGCAGTATTTT. This sequence encodes CASDPSGAGDTQYF. The variable domain in full, with the rest retrieved from reference TRBV2 and TRBJ2-3, is EPEVTQTPSHQVTQMGQEVILRCVPISNHLYFYWYRQILGQKVEFLVSFYNNEISEKSEIFDDQFSVERPDGSNFTLKIRSTKLEDSAMYFCASDPSGAGDTQYFGPGTRLTVL.

V gene TRBV28 combines with J gene TRBJ1-3, with D tentatively TRBD1 (5 bases). CDR3 length equals 15 residues. Germline CDR1 is MDHEN and CDR2 is SYDVKM. The ends were cut back, 2 bases at V and 1 base at J, with 9 bases in the middle. The CDR3 loop reads CASSLGGWSGNTIYF. CDR3 DNA: TGTGCCAGCAGTTTAGGGGGGTGGTCTGGAAACACCATATATTTT.

The chain recombines TRBV7-2 with TRBJ2-5; 7 positions agree with TRBD2. The CDR3 contains 16 residues. The germline V gene has CDR1 SGHTA and CDR2 FQGNSA. Trimming at V came to 4 bases and at J to 5 bases, leaving 13 bases not matched to a gene. The DNA for the CDR3 is TGTGCCAGCAGCTCCGTGGTAGCCGGGGGGTTGGAGACCCAGTACTTC. It codes for CASSSVVAGGLETQYF. Looking up the rest from reference TRBV7-2 and TRBJ2-5 gives the full variable domain: GAGVSQSPSNKVTEKGKDVELRCDPISGHTALYWYRQSLGQGLEFLIYFQGNSAPDKSGLPSDRFSAERTGGSVSTLTIQRTQQEDSAVYLCASSSVVAGGLETQYFGPGTRLLVL.

V is TRBV18 and J is TRBJ1-3, with D possibly matching TRBD1 (5 bases). V lost 2 bases and J 3 bases, leaving 11 bases between the germline ends. From germline, CDR1 is KGHSH and CDR2 LQKENI. CDR3 length: 15 residues. The CDR3 DNA sequence: TGTGCCAGCTCACCAGGAAGGGGCCTTGGAAACACCATATATTTT. Its protein is CASSPGRGLGNTIYF.

This clone has a handful of counts. V and J are TRBV7-2 and TRBJ2-3; D ambiguous. V was trimmed by 4 bases and J by 4 bases, leaving 6 bases between them. This CDR3 spans 12 amino acids. In germline, CDR1 is SGHTA, CDR2 FQGNSA. CDR3 coding DNA: TGTGCCAGCAGCTATGACCCAGATACGCAGTATTTT. This codes for CASSYDPDTQYF. Combining the CDR3 with reference TRBV7-2 and TRBJ2-3 gives the whole variable domain GAGVSQSPSNKVTEKGKDVELRCDPISGHTALYWYRQSLGQGLEFLIYFQGNSAPDKSGLPSDRFSAERTGGSVSTLTIQRTQQEDSAVYLCASSYDPDTQYFGPGTRLTVL.

This clone was observed a handful of times. The J gene is TRBJ1-5, the V gene TRBV10-2; a possible D gene is TRBD1 (6 bases). The CDR3 totals 14 residues. Germline CDR1 is WSHSY and CDR2 is SAAADI. Trimming shortened V by 7 bases and J by 4 bases, and 14 bases separated the two germline ends. The CDR3 spells CASTGAAGNQPQHF. DNA of the CDR3: TGCGCCAGCACAGGGGCCGCGGGTAATCAGCCCCAGCATTTT.

This clone was observed a few times. The chain couples TRBV7-8 to TRBJ2-5, with 12 nucleotides matching TRBD2. The V segment lost 5 bases and the J segment 6 bases; nucleotides outside the gene matches: 10. Germline V gene data show CDR1 as SGHVS and CDR2 as FQNEAQ. This CDR3 is 16 amino acids long. DNA for the CDR3: TGTGCCAGCAGCAGCTCTAGCGGGGGGGGGTCACAGACCCAGTACTTC. Encoded protein: CASSSSSGGGSQTQYF.

The rearrangement joins TRBV7-2 to TRBJ2-7, with 10 bases lining up with TRBD2. Germline loops: CDR1 SGHTA, CDR2 FQGNSA. Unmatched junction bases numbered 5, after V lost 4 bases and J lost 2 bases. The CDR3 loop spans 15 amino acids. CDR3 sequence (DNA): TGTGCCAGCAGCTCCCCAGGACTAGCGGCCTACGAGCAGTACTTC. It translates to CASSSPGLAAYEQYF.

This chain joins TRBV18 and TRBJ1-1, with unresolved D. This CDR3 has 14 residues. V lost 6 bases and J lost 1, with 12 bases in between. The germline gives CDR1 KGHSH, CDR2 LQKENI. CDR3 region: CASSHGGPNTEAFF. In DNA form, the CDR3 reads TGTGCCAGCTCCCATGGAGGCCCGAACACTGAAGCTTTCTTT.

CDR3: CASRLAGGLNEQFF. DNA of the CDR3: TGCGCCAGCAGGCTAGCGGGGGGGCTCAATGAGCAGTTCTTC. The genes are TRBV5-1 and TRBJ2-1; 12 bases map to TRBD2. Looked up from germline, CDR1 is SGHRS and CDR2 is YFSETQ. CDR3 length: 14 residues. J was trimmed by 6 bases and V by 5 bases; bases with no gene match: 3.

This clone was observed a handful of times. The chain couples TRBV7-8 to TRBJ2-5, with 7 bases fitting TRBD2. The length of the CDR3 is 13 residues. Germline lookup yields CDR1 SGHVS and CDR2 FQNEAQ. V trimming: 7 bases; J trimming: 4 bases; junction bases outside the gene matches: 6. CDR3 loop: CASTFPGGETQYF. As DNA, the CDR3 is TGTGCCAGCACCTTTCCGGGAGGAGAGACCCAGTACTTC.

In its sample, this clone was seen a few times. The chain is built from TRBV23-1 and TRBJ2-7, with D perhaps TRBD1 or TRBD2 (6 bases each). TRBV23-1 is reported as an ORF; its role is uncertain. This CDR3 has 16 amino acids. V shed 1 base and J shed 5 bases, with 18 bases lying between them. Written as DNA, the CDR3 is TGCGCCAGCAGTCAATGGGCGGGACATATAGAAAACGAGCAGTACTTC. Encoded protein: CASSQWAGHIENEQYF.

J is TRBJ1-4 and V is TRBV5-4; D is possibly TRBD1 (6 bases). Germline CDR1 and CDR2: SGHNT and YYREEE (reference sequence). This CDR3 spans 13 amino acids. V lost 4 bases to trimming and J lost 7 bases, with 11 bases between them. The CDR3: CASSAGTSEKLFF. The CDR3 coding sequence is TGTGCCAGCAGCGCCGGGACATCTGAAAAACTGTTTTTT.

This clone has a handful of counts. The V and J genes are TRBV7-2 and TRBJ1-2; TRBD1 is a possible D gene (5 bases). Germline CDR1 is SGHTA and CDR2 is FQGNSA. Trimming pared 7 bases from V and 3 bases from J, leaving 15 bases between. The CDR3 covers 14 residues. CDR3 coding DNA: TGTGCCAGCATCGAGACAGAAAACTACTATGGCTACACCTTC. It encodes CASIETENYYGYTF. The full variable domain, in which reference TRBV7-2 and TRBJ1-2 provide the parts outside the CDR3, is GAGVSQSPSNKVTEKGKDVELRCDPISGHTALYWYRQSLGQGLEFLIYFQGNSAPDKSGLPSDRFSAERTGGSVSTLTIQRTQQEDSAVYLCASIETENYYGYTFGSGTRLTVV.

Notes on this clone: Other DNA sequences in the sample encode the same CDR3. The chain combines TRBV9 with TRBJ2-3; D is unresolved. The CDR3 consists of 15 residues. Looked up from germline, CDR1 is SGDLS and CDR2 is YYNGEE. Trimming took 0 bases from V and 0 from J, leaving 8 bases between them. The CDR3 here is CASSVGSLSTDTQYF. The CDR3 DNA follows: TGTGCCAGCAGCGTAGGGTCCCTTAGCACAGATACGCAGTATTTT.

Many counts were recorded for this clone. The rearrangement links TRBV5-1 to TRBJ2-1; TRBD1 aligns across 7 bases. Trimming took 6 bases from V and 5 from J; bases not matched to a gene: 5. The CDR3 loop spans 13 amino acids. From germline, CDR1 is SGHRS and CDR2 YFSETQ. In DNA, the CDR3 is TGCGCCAGCATCCGGGACAGAGACAATGAGCAGTTCTTC. Encoded protein: CASIRDRDNEQFF.

This clone was counted only a few times. The chain links TRBV9 to TRBJ2-3; 8 positions match TRBD1. The trim removed 4 bases at V and 3 bases at J, leaving 10 bases unmatched. Looked up from germline, CDR1 is SGDLS and CDR2 is YYNGEE. The CDR3 spans 16 residues. The CDR3 loop reads CASSIHQGTGTDTQYF. The CDR3 DNA reads as TGTGCCAGCAGCATCCACCAGGGGACAGGTACAGATACGCAGTATTTT.

The genes are TRBV6-6 and TRBJ2-3, with D perhaps TRBD1 or TRBD2 (5 bases each). The CDR3 is made up of 14 amino acids. The germline V and J ends were trimmed by 6 bases and 4 bases, with 14 bases remaining between them. CDR1 and CDR2 (germline): MNHNY, SVGAGI (reference sequence). CDR3 in DNA: TGTGCCAGCAGGAGGTACCGGGGCCCAGATACGCAGTATTTT. This encodes CASRRYRGPDTQYF.

CDR3 residues: CASLAYGTDTQYF. CDR3 nucleotides: TGTGCCAGCCTAGCTTACGGCACAGATACGCAGTATTTT. V and J are TRBV2 and TRBJ2-3; perhaps TRBD2 as D (5 bases). Germline V CDR1 and CDR2: SNHLY, FYNNEI. V was pared by 8 bases and J by 1 base, with 10 bases between. The CDR3 has 13 amino acids.